A selection of T cell receptor beta chains follows, all from one sample in a study of cytomegalovirus exposure and HLA in healthy donors. Here immunoSEQ multiplex PCR was the method, and the copy in TCRdb shows in-frame clones only, minus some. The sample gives under 150,000 clones, about four fifths of which show up once; over 1.1% is in the top ten. The sample taken for sequencing was PBMCs. Every receptor here comes from a woman under 40 in good health and CMV-seronegative. Each CDR3 is given with its conserved first and last residue. The order of the fields is V gene, clone size, J gene, CDR3 protein. Size is omitted from some rows. Given values are once, few, many or a class for expanded clones.

>TRBV19|-|TRBJ1-4
CASKKAGTGVPNEKLFF
>TRBV15|-|TRBJ2-7
CATSRGDRNHEQYF
>TRBV4-1|-|TRBJ1-1
CASSRRRGQGNTEAFF
>TRBV19|-|TRBJ1-1
CASSPLLSGGTGAFF
>TRBV13|-|TRBJ2-3
CASSWDGESTQYF
>TRBV6-6|-|TRBJ2-3
CASSYSILALTDTQYF
>TRBV5-1|-|TRBJ1-6
CASSGGYREGADSPLHF
>TRBV6-1|-|TRBJ2-1
CASSEAGTSIGQFF
>TRBV19|-|TRBJ1-1
CASRTYQGTEAFF
>TRBV9|-|TRBJ1-2
CASSSPSWSYGYTF
>TRBV5-1|-|TRBJ2-5
CASSLSLETQYF
>TRBV30|-|TRBJ1-2
CAWKGSYGGYDTF
>TRBV5-1|-|TRBJ1-2
CASSLDNRNYGYTF
>TRBV6-1|-|TRBJ1-1
CASRGQMNTEAFF
>TRBV7-6|-|TRBJ1-5
CASSPEVSQPQHF
>TRBV27|-|TRBJ2-1
CASTALAGGNYEQFF
>TRBV2|-|TRBJ2-4
CASLQGPKNIQYF
>TRBV7-9|-|TRBJ2-5
CASSQTRGAEVMIETQYF
>TRBV4-2|-|TRBJ1-2
CASSQEGGMDGYTF
>TRBV30|-|TRBJ1-1
CAWTRGMNTEAFF
>TRBV11-3|once|TRBJ2-3
CASSLSPGLAEGGSDTQYF
>TRBV6-6|-|TRBJ1-1
CASGHMNTEAFF